These 14 T cell receptor beta chains came from one sample sequenced in a study of T cells in localized non-small cell lung cancer. Produced via immunoSEQ multiplex PCR; TCRdb's table is partial and in-frame only. The sample consists of around 31,000 clones, 85% to 90% of them appearing once. The sample in question was peripheral blood, obtained before any cancer treatment. The receptors come from a female donor aged 60 or older with stage I lung adenocarcinoma.

The V gene is TRBV6-1, the J gene TRBJ2-7, with 13 nucleotides matching TRBD2. Losses at the gene ends were 6 bases for V and 5 bases for J; bases not matched to a gene: 7. The CDR3 runs 15 residues. Germline loops: CDR1 MNHNS, CDR2 SASEGT. The CDR3 reads CASSLRLAGGHEQYF. The CDR3 DNA follows: TGTGCCAGCAGCCTCAGACTAGCGGGAGGCCACGAGCAGTACTTC.

This chain joins TRBV11-3 and TRBJ2-1; D gene ambiguous. CDR1 and CDR2 from the germline V gene are SGHNT and YENEEA. The CDR3 runs to 12 residues. Trimming left V 4 bases short and J 4 bases short, with 5 bases between. The CDR3 DNA follows: TGTGCCAGCAGCTCGACTTACAATGAGCAGTTCTTC. It codes for CASSSTYNEQFF. Variable domain in full (rest from reference TRBV11-3 and TRBJ2-1): EAGVVQSPRYKIIEKKQPVAFWCNPISGHNTLYWYLQNLGQGPELLIRYENEEAVDDSQLPKDRFSAERLKGVDSTLKIQPAELGDSAVYLCASSSTYNEQFFGPGTRLTVL.

The chain has TRBV19 and TRBJ2-6, with D possibly matching TRBD2 (6 bases). Germline V gene lookup returns CDR1 LNHDA and CDR2 SQIVND (reference sequence). The CDR3 has 17 amino acids. Between the trimmed V and J ends, which lost 2 bases and 0 bases, there was a span of 11 bases. This CDR3 is CASSILADSSGANVLTF. CDR3 DNA sequence: TGTGCCAGTAGTATATTAGCGGATAGCTCTGGGGCCAACGTCCTGACTTTC.

This chain joins TRBV29-1 and TRBJ1-3; no clear D gene. Germline loops: CDR1 SQVTM, CDR2 ANQGSEA. The CDR3 length is 11 residues. V was cut by 2 bases and J by 13 bases, with 12 bases left in between. In DNA form, the CDR3 reads TGCAGCGTTGAATGGCTGGGTACAATATATTTT. Encoded protein: CSVEWLGTIYF. Combining the CDR3 with reference TRBV29-1 and TRBJ1-3 gives the whole variable domain SAVISQKPSRDICQRGTSLTIQCQVDSQVTMMFWYRQQPGQSLTLIATANQGSEATYESGFVIDKFPISRPNLTFSTLTVSNMSPEDSSIYLCSVEWLGTIYFGEGSWLTVV.

The chain has TRBV6-6 and TRBJ2-1, with D perhaps matching TRBD1 (5 bases). CDR3 size: 13 residues. CDR1 is MNHNY, CDR2 SVGAGI, per germline (reference sequence). Trimming cost V 2 bases and J 15 bases, with 17 bases left between them. The CDR3 DNA reads as TGTGCCAGCAGTTACCAAGACAGCTTGGGGTGGTTCTTC. Its translation: CASSYQDSLGWFF.

This clone was counted once. This chain's CDR3 is CASSRYGDGTEAFF. Written as DNA, the CDR3 is TGTGCCAGCAGCCGCTACGGGGACGGCACTGAAGCTTTCTTT. The rearrangement joins TRBV11-3 to TRBJ1-1, with a tentative D call TRBD1 (5 bases). Trimming shortened V by 5 bases and J by 4 bases, and 14 bases separated the two germline ends. This CDR3 is built from 14 residues. Germline CDR1 is SGHNT and CDR2 is YENEEA.

The chain combines TRBV7-2 with TRBJ2-1; 9 bases map to TRBD2. The CDR3 covers 17 residues. The V and J ends lost 5 bases and 4 bases, in that order; junction bases with no gene match: 12. Germline lookup yields CDR1 SGHTA and CDR2 FQGNSA. CDR3 nucleotides: TGTGCCAGCAGCCTCATTGTACTGACTAGCGGATACAATGAGCAGTTCTTC. The encoded protein is CASSLIVLTSGYNEQFF.

The chain combines TRBV11-2 with TRBJ1-2; TRBD1 aligns across 9 bases. CDR1 and CDR2 from the germline V gene are SGHAT and FQNNGV. V dropped 6 bases and J dropped 6; count of bases not matched to a gene: 5. The length of the CDR3 is 13 residues. The CDR3: CASRTTGGHGYTF. The CDR3 nucleotides are TGTGCCAGCAGAACTACAGGGGGCCATGGCTACACCTTC. The full variable domain, with the rest looked up from reference TRBV11-2 and TRBJ1-2, is EAGVAQSPRYKIIEKRQSVAFWCNPISGHATLYWYQQILGQGPKLLIQFQNNGVVDDSQLPKDRFSAERLKGVDSTLKIQPAKLEDSAVYLCASRTTGGHGYTFGSGTRLTVV.

The chain links TRBV7-9 to TRBJ1-2, with D possibly matching TRBD1 (5 bases). There are 14 residues in the CDR3. The germline V gene encodes CDR1 SEHNR and CDR2 FQNEAQ (reference sequence). Trimming took 5 bases from V and 2 from J, leaving 12 bases between them. In DNA form, the CDR3 reads TGTGCCAGCAGCCCGGGTGACAGAAACTATGGCTACACCTTC. Translated, it gives CASSPGDRNYGYTF.

The V call is TRBV28, the J call TRBJ1-1, with D maybe TRBD1 (5 bases). This CDR3 is 13 amino acids long. Trimming stripped 2 bases from V and 6 bases from J, with 10 bases between. CDR1 MDHEN and CDR2 SYDVKM come from the germline V gene. CDR3 bases: TGTGCCAGCAGTTTAGGGGCTTGGGCTGAAGCTTTCTTT. Protein sequence: CASSLGAWAEAFF.

The table lists this clone with a count of one. This chain joins TRBV11-2 and TRBJ2-7; the match to TRBD2 covers 9 bases. After removal of 1 base from V and 1 base from J, the junction contained 5 bases not matched to a gene. The germline V gene encodes CDR1 SGHAT and CDR2 FQNNGV. The CDR3 has 16 amino acids. The CDR3 loop is CASSLGGSGGSYEQYF. CDR3 sequence (DNA): TGTGCCAGCAGCTTAGGTGGGAGCGGGGGGTCCTACGAGCAGTACTTC.

The chain uses TRBV19 and TRBJ1-4, with D perhaps matching TRBD1 (5 bases). V was cut by 5 bases and J by 0 bases, with 10 bases left in between. Germline V gene sequence: CDR1 LNHDA, CDR2 SQIVND (reference sequence). This CDR3 has 15 amino acids. The chain's CDR3 is CASSSSGSTNEKLFF. The CDR3 region has the DNA TGTGCCAGTAGTTCCTCAGGGTCAACTAATGAAAAACTGTTTTTT.

The chain combines TRBV29-1 with TRBJ2-7; D unresolved. The CDR3 covers 11 residues. CDR1 is SQVTM, CDR2 ANQGSEA, per germline. V was clipped by 2 bases and J by 7 bases, with 9 bases between them. The CDR3 protein is CSVESVGEQYF. In DNA form, the CDR3 reads TGCAGCGTTGAATCGGTGGGGGAGCAGTACTTC.

Worth noting for this clone: The limits of the CDR3 on the DNA are not certain, so only TCRdb's listed CDR3 is given. The chain employs TRBV4-3 and TRBJ2-1; no check of the table's D call, TRBD2, against the DNA was made. Germline CDR1 is LGHNA and CDR2 is YSLEER. The CDR3 spans 16 amino acids, including both terminal residues. CDR3 residues: CASSQVAAGAERELFF.